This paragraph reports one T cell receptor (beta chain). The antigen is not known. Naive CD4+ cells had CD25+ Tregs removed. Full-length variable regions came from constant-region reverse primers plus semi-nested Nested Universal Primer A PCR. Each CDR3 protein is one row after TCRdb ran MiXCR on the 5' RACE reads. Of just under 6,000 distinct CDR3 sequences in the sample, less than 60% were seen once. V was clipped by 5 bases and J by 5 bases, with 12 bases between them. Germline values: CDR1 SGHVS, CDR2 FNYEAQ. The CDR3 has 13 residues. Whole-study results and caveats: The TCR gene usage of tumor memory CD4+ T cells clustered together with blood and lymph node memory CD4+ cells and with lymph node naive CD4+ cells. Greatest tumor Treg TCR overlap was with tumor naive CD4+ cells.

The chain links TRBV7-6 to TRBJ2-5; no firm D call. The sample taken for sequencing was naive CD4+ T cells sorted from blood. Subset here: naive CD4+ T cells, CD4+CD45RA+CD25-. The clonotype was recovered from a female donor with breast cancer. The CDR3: CASSLGGGETQYF. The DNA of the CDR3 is TGTGCCAGCAGCCTGGGTGGTGGGGAGACCCAGTACTTC. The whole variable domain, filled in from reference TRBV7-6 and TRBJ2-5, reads GAGVSQSPRYKVTKRGQDVALRCDPISGHVSLYWYRQALGQGPEFLTYFNYEAQQDKSGLPNDRFSAERPEGSISTLTIQRTEQRDSAMYRCASSLGGGETQYFGPGTRLLVL.